This T cell receptor beta chain comes out of a study of T-cell memory formation after mild COVID-19. Study background: Clusters of TCRs were largely donor specific. Study outcomes and limitations: The main location of contracting CD4+ clones was CM and EM, and that of contracting CD8+ clones was EMRA.

This clonotype appeared a few times. What it binds is not known. J was trimmed by 6 bases and V by 6 bases; bases with no gene match: 6. CDR1 MNHEY and CDR2 SVGEGT come from the germline V gene. The CDR3 has 14 amino acids. Libraries for TCRalpha and TCRbeta carried sample barcodes and unique molecular identifiers via 5'RACE. TCRdb reprocessed the 5' RACE reads with MiXCR, giving one entry per CDR3 protein. This sample has roughly 220,000 distinct CDR3 sequences, with approximately 10% found just once. Sample: PBMCs or a T cell subset sorted from them (not recorded which). This receptor was obtained from a man younger than 30 who had mild COVID-19 (a few samples of this study predate the infection). Cell type and time point are not known. The genes are TRBV6-2 or TRBV6-3 and TRBJ2-2; 8 positions agree with TRBD2. CDR3 sequence reads: CASSPRLAPGELFF. CDR3 nucleotides: TGTGCCAGCAGCCCCCGACTAGCGCCCGGGGAGCTGTTTTTT.